The entry below gives a single TCR beta chain sequence along with its context. The sample belongs to a study of long-term antiretroviral therapy in people with HIV. The assay used was immunoSEQ (version v3.0), run at survey level. Sequenced by immunoSEQ multiplex PCR; TCRdb stores in-frame clones only, minus some. The repertoire consists of tens of thousands of clones, with around 84% occurring once and the leading ten covering 4% to 5%. The sample in question was unsorted PBMCs, obtained 1.3 years after starting antiretroviral therapy. The origin of this receptor is a man in his sixties with HIV.

The CDR3 nucleotides read TGTGCCAGCAGGGGGGTCAGTTTAGATTTTACCTATGGCTACACCTTC. This gives the protein CASRGVSLDFTYGYTF. This chain connects TRBV7-9 to TRBJ1-2, with TRBD1 as a possible D gene (5 bases). The V end lost 6 bases, the J end lost 4 bases, and 21 bases lay between the germline ends. The CDR3 runs to 16 residues. Germline CDR1 reads SEHNR; CDR2 reads FQNEAQ (reference sequence).